The 30 T cell receptor beta chains given below trace back to one sample, sequenced in a study of monozygotic twins with inflammatory bowel disease. TCRdb re-called the 5' RACE reads, yielding one record per CDR3 amino acid sequence without DNA. The sample includes about 210,000 distinct CDR3 sequences. The sequenced sample consisted of blood. The receptors originated from a human donor with ulcerative colitis or Crohn's disease, or a healthy co-twin of an affected twin (not recorded which).

The V gene is TRBV10-2, the J gene TRBJ2-7; the D call of TRBD1 rests on TCRdb alone, since no DNA is present to check it. Germline-derived CDR1 and CDR2 are WSHSY and SAAADI. This CDR3 spans 14 amino acids. The CDR3 here is CASSEGTGAYEQYF.

This chain connects TRBV9 to TRBJ1-2. The germline gives CDR1 SGDLS, CDR2 YYNGEE. The CDR3 sequence is 11 residues long. CDR3 residues: CASSSSNGYTF.

This chain links TRBV5-1 with TRBJ1-1. The CDR3 is 13 residues long. Germline CDR1 reads SGHRS; CDR2 reads YFSETQ. This chain's CDR3 is CASSLDSAGEAFF.

The genes are TRBV11-2 and TRBJ1-2. Germline V gives CDR1 SGHAT, CDR2 FQNNGV. The CDR3 loop spans 15 amino acids. CDR3 residues: CASSLDGGITYGYTF.

CDR3 loop: CATRQGISYEQYF. The J gene is TRBJ2-7, the V gene TRBV5-1; TCRdb's assignment of TRBD1 cannot be checked, as there is no DNA. The CDR3 runs 13 residues. Germline CDR1 reads SGHRS; CDR2 reads YFSETQ.

The chain has TRBV3-1 and TRBJ2-5; there is no DNA to check the TCRdb D call of TRBD1. The CDR3 spans 15 residues. The germline V gene encodes CDR1 LGHDT and CDR2 YNNKEL (reference sequence). This CDR3 is CASSPRAPEKETQYF.

V is TRBV2 and J is TRBJ1-1; TCRdb reports TRBD1, a call that lacks DNA to check it against. Germline V gives CDR1 SNHLY, CDR2 FYNNEI. The CDR3 runs to 15 residues. CDR3 sequence reads: CASKVAGTGVTEAFF.

This rearrangement joins TRBV5-1 to TRBJ2-7; TCRdb's D gene call, TRBD2, goes unchecked for lack of DNA. CDR1 is SGHRS and CDR2 is YFSETQ in the germline V gene. The CDR3 spans 16 residues. The CDR3 sequence: CASSLAALAGVYEQYF.

The rearrangement uses TRBV6-1 and TRBJ2-5. Germline CDR1 MNHNS, CDR2 SASEGT. This CDR3 region has 11 residues. The chain's CDR3 is CASSGGGTQYF.

The rearrangement uses TRBV5-6 and TRBJ1-2. Germline lookup yields CDR1 SGHDT and CDR2 YYEEEE. The CDR3 loop spans 15 amino acids. The CDR3 spells CASSGSVRATYGYTF.

The chain combines TRBV5-1 with TRBJ2-3. This CDR3 has 11 residues. The germline V gene has CDR1 SGHRS and CDR2 YFSETQ. The CDR3 region is CASGDPDTQYF. Full variable domain (outside the CDR3, taken from reference TRBV5-1 and TRBJ2-3): KAGVTQTPRYLIKTRGQQVTLSCSPISGHRSVSWYQQTPGQGLQFLFEYFSETQRNKGNFPGRFSGRQFSNSRSEMNVSTLELGDSALYLCASGDPDTQYFGPGTRLTVL.

The CDR3: CASSSSSGGGYEQYF. The chain carries TRBV12-3 or TRBV12-4 and TRBJ2-7; TCRdb names TRBD2, which stays unverified in the absence of DNA. The CDR3 sequence is 15 residues long.

The chain combines TRBV28 with TRBJ2-7; TCRdb returns TRBD2, unconfirmable since there is no DNA. Germline V gene data show CDR1 as MDHEN and CDR2 as SYDVKM. This CDR3 contains 14 residues. The CDR3 is CASSPPSSIYEQYF.

This chain connects TRBV10-2 to TRBJ1-5; TCRdb names TRBD1, which stays unverified in the absence of DNA. The CDR3 contains 13 residues. CDR1 is WSHSY and CDR2 is SAAADI in the germline V gene. The CDR3 spells CASGGASEGPQHF.

V usage is TRBV5-6 and J usage is TRBJ2-3. The germline CDR1 and CDR2 sequences are SGHDT and YYEEEE. The CDR3 is 13 residues long. The CDR3 is CASSLAQPDTQYF.

V usage is TRBV15 and J usage is TRBJ2-1. CDR3 length equals 12 residues. Germline CDR1 and CDR2: LNHNV and YYDKDF (reference sequence). The CDR3 sequence: CATSRARDEQFF.

V usage is TRBV7-9 and J usage is TRBJ2-7; TCRdb reports TRBD1, a call that lacks DNA to check it against. CDR3 size: 15 residues. CDR1 is SEHNR, CDR2 FQNEAQ, per germline (reference sequence). The CDR3 sequence: CASSHYTTGNYEQYF.

This CDR3 is CASSYSTGTGGMAPLHF. The rearrangement links TRBV6-5 to TRBJ1-6; TCRdb outputs TRBD1, but without DNA this stays unchecked. From germline, CDR1 is MNHEY and CDR2 SVGAGI. The CDR3 runs 17 residues.

The V and J genes are TRBV7-9 and TRBJ2-7. Looked up from germline, CDR1 is SEHNR and CDR2 is FQNEAQ (reference sequence). There are 11 residues in the CDR3. Here the CDR3 reads CASSIGYEQYF.

The V gene is TRBV15, the J gene TRBJ2-1; TCRdb's D call of TRBD1 is untestable without DNA. Germline CDR1 and CDR2: LNHNV and YYDKDF (reference sequence). This CDR3 contains 14 residues. The CDR3 sequence is CATSRDRGQPGVSF.

The J gene is TRBJ2-3, the V gene TRBV20-1. The CDR3 covers 14 residues. Germline-derived CDR1 and CDR2 are DFQATT and SNEGSKA (reference sequence). Here the CDR3 reads CSATKLKLTDTQYF.

The rearrangement joins TRBV29-1 to TRBJ1-1. Germline CDR1 reads SQVTM; CDR2 reads ANQGSEA. CDR3 length: 13 residues. CDR3 loop: CSVATTPNTEAFF.

V usage is TRBV5-1 and J usage is TRBJ1-4; with no DNA, the TCRdb D assignment of TRBD1 cannot be verified. CDR1 is SGHRS and CDR2 is YFSETQ in the germline V gene. CDR3 length equals 14 residues. The CDR3 protein is CASSLGTGSEKLFF.

The chain combines TRBV5-1 with TRBJ2-3. The CDR3 covers 14 residues. Germline assignment: CDR1 SGHRS and CDR2 YFSETQ. CDR3 in amino acids: CASSLVSSTDTQYF.

The V and J genes are TRBV20-1 and TRBJ2-3; TCRdb's D gene call, TRBD1, goes unchecked for lack of DNA. The V gene's germline CDR1 is DFQATT and CDR2 SNEGSKA (reference sequence). There are 16 residues in the CDR3. Here the CDR3 reads CSARDLWGRSTDTQYF.

V is TRBV11-2 and J is TRBJ1-1. Germline-derived CDR1 and CDR2 are SGHAT and FQNNGV. The CDR3 is 13 amino acids. The CDR3 spells CASSRHLNTEAFF.

The J gene is TRBJ1-2, the V gene TRBV5-1. The CDR3 has 14 amino acids. Germline lookup yields CDR1 SGHRS and CDR2 YFSETQ. The CDR3 here is CASSLAYLNYGYTF. Full variable domain (missing parts from reference TRBV5-1 and TRBJ1-2): KAGVTQTPRYLIKTRGQQVTLSCSPISGHRSVSWYQQTPGQGLQFLFEYFSETQRNKGNFPGRFSGRQFSNSRSEMNVSTLELGDSALYLCASSLAYLNYGYTFGSGTRLTVV.

V usage is TRBV6-2 or TRBV6-3 and J usage is TRBJ1-4; checking the TCRdb D call of TRBD1 is not possible without DNA. This CDR3 spans 13 amino acids. Germline CDR1 MNHEY, CDR2 SVGEGT. CDR3 sequence reads: CASSPQGDEKLFF.

The chain uses TRBV5-6 and TRBJ2-7; TCRdb lists TRBD1, though no DNA is available to test this call. The CDR3 runs to 14 residues. Germline V gene lookup returns CDR1 SGHDT and CDR2 YYEEEE. The CDR3 is CASSLTGDPYEQYF.

The chain combines TRBV20-1 with TRBJ1-1; TCRdb's D call of TRBD1 is untestable without DNA. Germline-derived CDR1 and CDR2 are DFQATT and SNEGSKA (reference sequence). This CDR3 comprises 14 residues. The CDR3 protein is CSARDLMGQAEAFF.